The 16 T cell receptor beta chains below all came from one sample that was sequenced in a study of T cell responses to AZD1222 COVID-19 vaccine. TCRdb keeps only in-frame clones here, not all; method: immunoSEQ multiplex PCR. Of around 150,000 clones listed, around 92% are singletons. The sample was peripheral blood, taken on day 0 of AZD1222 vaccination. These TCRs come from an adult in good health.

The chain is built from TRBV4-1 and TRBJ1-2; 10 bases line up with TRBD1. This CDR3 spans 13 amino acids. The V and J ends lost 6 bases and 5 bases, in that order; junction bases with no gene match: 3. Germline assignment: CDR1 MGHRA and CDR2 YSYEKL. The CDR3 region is CASSPGQGYGYTF. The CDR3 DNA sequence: TGCGCCAGCAGTCCGGGACAGGGGTATGGCTACACCTTC.

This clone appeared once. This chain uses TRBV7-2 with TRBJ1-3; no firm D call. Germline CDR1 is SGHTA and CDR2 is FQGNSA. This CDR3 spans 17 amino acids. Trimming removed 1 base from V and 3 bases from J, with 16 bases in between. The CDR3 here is CASSLEPFGVGGNTIYF. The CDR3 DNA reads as TGTGCCAGCAGCTTAGAGCCTTTTGGGGTTGGTGGAAACACCATATATTTT.

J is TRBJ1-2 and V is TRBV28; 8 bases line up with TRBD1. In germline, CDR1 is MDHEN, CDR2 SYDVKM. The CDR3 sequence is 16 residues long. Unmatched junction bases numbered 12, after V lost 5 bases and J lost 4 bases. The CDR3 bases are TGTGCCAGCAGTGAGGGCGGGACAGGCCCAGTCTATGGCTACACCTTC. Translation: CASSEGGTGPVYGYTF.

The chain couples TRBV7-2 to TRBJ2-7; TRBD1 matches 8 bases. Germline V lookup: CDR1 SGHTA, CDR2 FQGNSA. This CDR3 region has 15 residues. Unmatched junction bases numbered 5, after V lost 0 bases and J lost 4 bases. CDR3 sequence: CASSLAQGARYEQYF. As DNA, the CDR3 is TGTGCCAGCAGCTTAGCGCAGGGGGCGCGTTACGAGCAGTACTTC.

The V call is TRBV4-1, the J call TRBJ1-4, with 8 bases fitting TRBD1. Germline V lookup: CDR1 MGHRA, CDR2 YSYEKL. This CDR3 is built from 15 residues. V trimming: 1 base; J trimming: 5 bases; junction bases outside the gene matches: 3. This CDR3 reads CASSQGGQVNEKLFF. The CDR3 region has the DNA TGCGCCAGCAGCCAAGGGGGACAGGTCAATGAAAAACTGTTTTTT.

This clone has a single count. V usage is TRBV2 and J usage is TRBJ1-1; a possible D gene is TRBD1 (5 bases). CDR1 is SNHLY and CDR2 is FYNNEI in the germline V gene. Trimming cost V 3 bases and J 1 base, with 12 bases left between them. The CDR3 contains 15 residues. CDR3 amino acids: CASSDLGRENTEAFF. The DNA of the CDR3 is TGTGCCAGCAGTGACTTGGGGCGAGAGAACACTGAAGCTTTCTTT.

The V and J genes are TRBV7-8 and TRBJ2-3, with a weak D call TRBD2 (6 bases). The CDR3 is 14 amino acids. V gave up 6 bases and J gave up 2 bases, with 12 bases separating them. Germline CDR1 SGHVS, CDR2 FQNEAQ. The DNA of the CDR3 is TGTGCCAGCAGACATAGCGGTGCCACAGATACGCAGTATTTT. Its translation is CASRHSGATDTQYF.

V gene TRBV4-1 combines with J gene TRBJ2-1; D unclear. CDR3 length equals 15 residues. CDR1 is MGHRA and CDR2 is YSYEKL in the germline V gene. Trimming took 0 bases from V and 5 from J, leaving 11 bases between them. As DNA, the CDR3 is TGCGCCAGCAGCCAAGATCCCATTATTAACAATGAGCAGTTCTTC. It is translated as CASSQDPIINNEQFF.

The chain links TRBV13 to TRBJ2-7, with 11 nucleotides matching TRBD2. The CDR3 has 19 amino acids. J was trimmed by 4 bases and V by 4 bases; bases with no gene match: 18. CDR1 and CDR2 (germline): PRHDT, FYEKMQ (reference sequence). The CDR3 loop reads CASSSTLSGRLAGRYEQYF. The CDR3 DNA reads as TGTGCCAGCAGCTCAACCCTCTCTGGACGACTAGCGGGAAGGTACGAGCAGTACTTC.

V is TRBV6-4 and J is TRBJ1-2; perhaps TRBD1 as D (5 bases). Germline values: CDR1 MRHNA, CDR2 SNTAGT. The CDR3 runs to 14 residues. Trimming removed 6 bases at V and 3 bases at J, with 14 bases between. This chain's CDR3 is CASRGQGEDYGYTF. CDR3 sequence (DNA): TGTGCCAGCAGGGGGCAGGGAGAGGACTATGGCTACACCTTC.

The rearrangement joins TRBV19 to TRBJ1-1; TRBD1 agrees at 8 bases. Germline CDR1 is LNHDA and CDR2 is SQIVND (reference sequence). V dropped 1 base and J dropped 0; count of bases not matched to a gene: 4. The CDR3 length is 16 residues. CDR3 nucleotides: TGTGCCAGTAGTATAGCCGCGGACAGGGTGAACACTGAAGCTTTCTTT. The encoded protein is CASSIAADRVNTEAFF.

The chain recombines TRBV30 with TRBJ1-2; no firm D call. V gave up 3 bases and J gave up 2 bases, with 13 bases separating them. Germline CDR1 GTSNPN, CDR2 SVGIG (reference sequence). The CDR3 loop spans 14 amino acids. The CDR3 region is CAWRLPFGNYGYTF. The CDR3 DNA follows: TGTGCCTGGAGACTGCCGTTTGGAAACTATGGCTACACCTTC.

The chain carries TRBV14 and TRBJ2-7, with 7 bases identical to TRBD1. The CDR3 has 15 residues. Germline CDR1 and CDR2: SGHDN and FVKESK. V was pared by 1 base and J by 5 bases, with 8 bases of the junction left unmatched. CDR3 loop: CASSQVETGIHEQYF. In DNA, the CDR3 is TGTGCCAGCAGCCAAGTGGAGACAGGGATACACGAGCAGTACTTC.

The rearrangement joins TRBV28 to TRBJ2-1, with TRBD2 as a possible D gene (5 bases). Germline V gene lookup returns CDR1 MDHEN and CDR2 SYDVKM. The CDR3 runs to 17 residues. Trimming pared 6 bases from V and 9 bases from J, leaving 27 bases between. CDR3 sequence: CASSSISAAVGGGEQFF. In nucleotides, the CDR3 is TGTGCCAGCAGCAGCATATCGGCAGCGGTCGGCGGTGGTGAGCAGTTCTTC. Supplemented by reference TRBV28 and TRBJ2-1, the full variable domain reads DVKVTQSSRYLVKRTGEKVFLECVQDMDHENMFWYRQDPGLGLRLIYFSYDVKMKEKGDIPEGYSVSREKKERFSLILESASTNQTSMYLCASSSISAAVGGGEQFFGPGTRLTVL.

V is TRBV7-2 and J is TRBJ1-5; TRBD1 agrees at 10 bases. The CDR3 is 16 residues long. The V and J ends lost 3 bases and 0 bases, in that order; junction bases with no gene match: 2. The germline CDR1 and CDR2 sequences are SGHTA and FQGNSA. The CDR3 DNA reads TGTGCCAGCAGCTTCGGGGACAGGGGTAGCAATCAGCCCCAGCATTTT. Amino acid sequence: CASSFGDRGSNQPQHF.

The CDR3 protein is CASSQGQHSNQPQHF. The CDR3 DNA sequence: TGCGCCAGCAGCCAAGGACAGCATAGCAATCAGCCCCAGCATTTT. J is TRBJ1-5 and V is TRBV4-1; D possibly corresponds to TRBD1 (5 bases). From germline, CDR1 is MGHRA and CDR2 YSYEKL. The CDR3 runs 15 residues. V was trimmed by 1 base and J by 0 bases, leaving 7 bases between them.